This T cell receptor beta chain was captured in a study of blood T cells in healthy people across ages. Study-wide points: Unknown donor CMV status possibly confounded expanded clonotype changes.

Primed by a sample-barcoded 5' primer and a J-beta primer mix, a second PCR proceeded for roughly 6 to 12 cycles. TCRdb re-derived calls from the 5' RACE reads in MiXCR, one entry per CDR3 protein. This sample has 1,300,000 or so distinct CDR3 sequences, with approximately 60% found just once. The CDR3 loop spans 14 amino acids. Trimming took 3 bases from V and 4 from J, leaving 12 bases between them. Germline-derived CDR1 and CDR2 are DFQATT and SNEGSKA (reference sequence). Turning to this clonotype: Its antigen remains unidentified.

The chain links TRBV20-1 to TRBJ2-2; possible D gene TRBD1, 6 bases. The receptor's source is a man aged 18 to 35 in good health. Sequences were obtained from blood. The DNA for the CDR3 is TGCAGTGCTAGGGACAGACTCACCACCGGGGAGCTGTTTTTT. As protein: CSARDRLTTGELFF.